The 2 T cell receptor beta chains reported below all come from one sample, sequenced in a study of CXCR3 chemokines and chemotherapy response in bladder cancer. MiXCR, applied by TCRdb to the PCR reads, yields one record per CDR3 protein. The sample includes about 1,300 distinct CDR3 sequences, approximately 6% of them seen just once. Sampling took place from a patient whose treatment included neoadjuvant chemotherapy. The receptors originated from a human donor with bladder cancer that responded to neoadjuvant chemotherapy.

By share, this clonotype counts as large. V and J are TRBV6-2 or TRBV6-3 and TRBJ1-6; a possible D gene is TRBD1 (6 bases). V dropped 2 bases and J dropped 8 bases, with 13 bases sitting between them. Germline CDR1 is MNHEY and CDR2 is SVGEGT. This CDR3 comprises 15 residues. CDR3 region: CASSYPRDKYSPLHF. Here the CDR3 DNA reads TGTGCCAGCAGTTACCCACGGGACAAGTATTCACCCCTCCACTTT.

This clonotype is labeled as medium-sized (0.01 to 0.1%). The V call is TRBV6-2 or TRBV6-3, the J call TRBJ2-3; D might be TRBD1 (5 bases). Germline V gives CDR1 MNHEY, CDR2 SVGEGT. Trimming took off 2 bases at V and 2 bases at J, with 8 bases between the two ends. This CDR3 comprises 14 residues. CDR3 coding DNA: TGTGCCAGCAGTTACGACAGATACACAGATACGCAGTATTTT. As protein: CASSYDRYTDTQYF.